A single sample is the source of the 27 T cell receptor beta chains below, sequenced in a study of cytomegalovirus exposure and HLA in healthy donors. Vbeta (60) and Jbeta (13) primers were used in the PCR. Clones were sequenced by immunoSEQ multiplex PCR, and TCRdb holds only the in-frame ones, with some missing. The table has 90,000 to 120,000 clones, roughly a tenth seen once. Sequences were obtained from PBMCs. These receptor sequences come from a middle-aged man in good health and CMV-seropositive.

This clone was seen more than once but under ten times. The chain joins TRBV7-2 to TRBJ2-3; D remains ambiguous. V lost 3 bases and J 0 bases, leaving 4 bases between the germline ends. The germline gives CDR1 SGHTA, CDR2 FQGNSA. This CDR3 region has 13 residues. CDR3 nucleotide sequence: TGTGCCAGCAGCTTTCCTAGCACAGATACGCAGTATTTT. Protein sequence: CASSFPSTDTQYF. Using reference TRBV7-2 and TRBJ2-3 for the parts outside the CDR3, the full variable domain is GAGVSQSPSNKVTEKGKDVELRCDPISGHTALYWYRQSLGQGLEFLIYFQGNSAPDKSGLPSDRFSAERTGGSVSTLTIQRTQQEDSAVYLCASSFPSTDTQYFGPGTRLTVL.

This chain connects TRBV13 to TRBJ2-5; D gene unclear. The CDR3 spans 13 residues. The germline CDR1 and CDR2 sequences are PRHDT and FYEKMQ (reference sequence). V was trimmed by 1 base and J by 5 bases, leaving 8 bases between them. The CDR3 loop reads CASSLASQETQYF. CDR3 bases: TGTGCCAGCAGCTTAGCCAGTCAGGAGACCCAGTACTTC.

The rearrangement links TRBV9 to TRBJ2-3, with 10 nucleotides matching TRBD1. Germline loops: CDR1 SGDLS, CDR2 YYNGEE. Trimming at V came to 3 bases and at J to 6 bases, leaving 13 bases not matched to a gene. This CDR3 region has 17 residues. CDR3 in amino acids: CASSAYNLGQGYDTQYF. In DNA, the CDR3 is TGTGCCAGCAGCGCGTACAACCTGGGACAGGGGTACGATACGCAGTATTTT.

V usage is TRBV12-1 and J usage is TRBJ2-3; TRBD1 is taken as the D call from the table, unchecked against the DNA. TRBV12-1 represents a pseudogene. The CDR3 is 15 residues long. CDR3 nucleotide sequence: TGTGCCAGCAGCTTCCGGGACAGTTTGTCTGATACGCAGTATTTT. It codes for CASSFRDSLSDTQYF.

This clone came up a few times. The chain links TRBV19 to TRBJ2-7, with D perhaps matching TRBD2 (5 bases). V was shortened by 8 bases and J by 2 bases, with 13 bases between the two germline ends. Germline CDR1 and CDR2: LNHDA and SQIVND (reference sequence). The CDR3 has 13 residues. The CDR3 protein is CASGFGLPYEQYF. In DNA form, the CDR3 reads TGTGCCAGTGGATTTGGACTGCCCTACGAGCAGTACTTC.

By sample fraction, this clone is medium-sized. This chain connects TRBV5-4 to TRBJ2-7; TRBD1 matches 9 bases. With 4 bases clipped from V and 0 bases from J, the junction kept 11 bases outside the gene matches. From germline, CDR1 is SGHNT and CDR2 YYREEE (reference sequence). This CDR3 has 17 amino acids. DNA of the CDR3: TGTGCCAGCAGCGAAGCGGGACAGGGAACTAGCTCCTACGAGCAGTACTTC. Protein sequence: CASSEAGQGTSSYEQYF.

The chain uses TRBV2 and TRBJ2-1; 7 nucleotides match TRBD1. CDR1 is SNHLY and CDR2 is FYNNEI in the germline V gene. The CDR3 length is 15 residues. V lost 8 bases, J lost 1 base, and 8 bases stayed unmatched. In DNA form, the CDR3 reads TGTGCCAGCGACCTACGGACAGGATCCTACAATGAGCAGTTCTTC. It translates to CASDLRTGSYNEQFF.

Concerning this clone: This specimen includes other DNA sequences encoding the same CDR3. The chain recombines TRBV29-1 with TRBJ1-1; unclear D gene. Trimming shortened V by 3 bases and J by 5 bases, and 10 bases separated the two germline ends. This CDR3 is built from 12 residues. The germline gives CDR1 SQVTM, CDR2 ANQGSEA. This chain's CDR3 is CSVDPGGTEAFF. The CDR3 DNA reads TGCAGCGTTGATCCGGGCGGGACTGAAGCTTTCTTT.

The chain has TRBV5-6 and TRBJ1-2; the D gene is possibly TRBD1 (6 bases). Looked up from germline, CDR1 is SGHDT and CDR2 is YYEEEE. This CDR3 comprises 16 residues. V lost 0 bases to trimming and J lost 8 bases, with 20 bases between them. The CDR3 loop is CASSLAGTSLGYGYTF. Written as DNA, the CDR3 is TGTGCCAGCAGCTTGGCCGGGACATCTCTGGGGTACGGCTACACCTTC.

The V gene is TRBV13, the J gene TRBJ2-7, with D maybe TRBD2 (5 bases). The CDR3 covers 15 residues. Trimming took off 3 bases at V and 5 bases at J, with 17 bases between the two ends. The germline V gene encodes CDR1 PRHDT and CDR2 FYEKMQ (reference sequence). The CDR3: CASSLGEAPSHEQYF. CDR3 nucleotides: TGTGCCAGCAGCTTGGGAGAAGCACCCAGTCACGAGCAGTACTTC.

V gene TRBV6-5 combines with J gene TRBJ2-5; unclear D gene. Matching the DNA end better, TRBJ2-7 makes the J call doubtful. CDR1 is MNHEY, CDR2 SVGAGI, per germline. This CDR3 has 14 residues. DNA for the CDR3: TGTGCCAGCAGTTACACCTTGAGCTCCTACGAGCAGTACTTC. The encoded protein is CASSYTLSSYEQYF.

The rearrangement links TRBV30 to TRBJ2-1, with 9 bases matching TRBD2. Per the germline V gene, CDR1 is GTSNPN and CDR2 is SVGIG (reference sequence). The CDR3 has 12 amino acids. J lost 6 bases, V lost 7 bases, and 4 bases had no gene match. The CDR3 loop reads CALAGAGNEQFF. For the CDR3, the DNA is TGTGCCTTAGCGGGAGCGGGCAATGAGCAGTTCTTC.

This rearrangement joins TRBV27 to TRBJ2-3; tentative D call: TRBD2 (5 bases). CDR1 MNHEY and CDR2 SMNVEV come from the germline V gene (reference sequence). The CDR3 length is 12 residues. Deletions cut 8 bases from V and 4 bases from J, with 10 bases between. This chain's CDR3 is CASRRLPDTQYF. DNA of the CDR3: TGTGCCAGCCGGAGGCTCCCAGATACGCAGTATTTT.

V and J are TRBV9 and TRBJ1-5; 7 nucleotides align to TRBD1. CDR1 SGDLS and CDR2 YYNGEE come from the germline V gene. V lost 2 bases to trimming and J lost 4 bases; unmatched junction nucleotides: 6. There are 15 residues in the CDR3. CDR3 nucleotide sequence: TGTGCCAGCAGCGTGGGACAGACTCCGAATCAGCCCCAGCATTTT. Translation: CASSVGQTPNQPQHF.

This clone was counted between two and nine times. CDR3 sequence (DNA): TGCAGCGTTGTGGGCCAGGGGCTTACTGAAGCTTTCTTT. This translates into CSVVGQGLTEAFF. The rearrangement links TRBV29-1 to TRBJ1-1; TRBD1 might be the D (6 bases). Looked up from germline, CDR1 is SQVTM and CDR2 is ANQGSEA. Trimming shortened V by 4 bases and J by 5 bases, and 14 bases separated the two germline ends. The CDR3 loop spans 13 amino acids.

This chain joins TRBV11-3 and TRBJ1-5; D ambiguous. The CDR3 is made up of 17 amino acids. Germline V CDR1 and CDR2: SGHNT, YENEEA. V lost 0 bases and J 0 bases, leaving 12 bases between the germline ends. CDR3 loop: CASSLDCFADSNQPQHF. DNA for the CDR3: TGTGCCAGCAGCTTAGATTGTTTCGCGGATAGCAATCAGCCCCAGCATTTT.

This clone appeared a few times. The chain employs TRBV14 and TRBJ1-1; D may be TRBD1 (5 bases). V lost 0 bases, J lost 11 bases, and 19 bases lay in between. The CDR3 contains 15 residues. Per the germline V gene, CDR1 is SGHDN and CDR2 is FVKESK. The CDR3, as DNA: TGTGCCAGCAGCCAAGATGGCCAGGGAACCCGTGAGGCTTTCTTT. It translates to CASSQDGQGTREAFF.

The CDR3 nucleotides read TGTGCCAGCTCCTTACAGCGGGGCGGGGAGCTGTTTTTT. Its translation is CASSLQRGGELFF. This chain uses TRBV6-5 with TRBJ2-2; TRBD2 matches 7 bases. CDR3 size: 13 residues. J gave up 7 bases and V 8 bases, and 7 bases lay outside the gene matches. Germline values: CDR1 MNHEY, CDR2 SVGAGI.

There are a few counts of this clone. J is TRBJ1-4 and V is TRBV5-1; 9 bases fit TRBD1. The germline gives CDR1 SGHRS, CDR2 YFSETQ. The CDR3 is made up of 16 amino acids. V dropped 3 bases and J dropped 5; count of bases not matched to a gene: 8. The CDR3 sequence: CASSSTLTGGNEKLFF. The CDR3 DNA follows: TGCGCCAGCAGCTCTACCTTGACAGGGGGAAATGAAAAACTGTTTTTT.

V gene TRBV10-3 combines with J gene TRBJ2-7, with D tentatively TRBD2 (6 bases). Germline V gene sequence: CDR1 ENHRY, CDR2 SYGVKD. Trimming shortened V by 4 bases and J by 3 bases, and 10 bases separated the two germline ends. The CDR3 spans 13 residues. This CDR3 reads CAISGETSYEQYF. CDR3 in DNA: TGTGCCATCAGTGGCGAGACTAGCTACGAGCAGTACTTC.

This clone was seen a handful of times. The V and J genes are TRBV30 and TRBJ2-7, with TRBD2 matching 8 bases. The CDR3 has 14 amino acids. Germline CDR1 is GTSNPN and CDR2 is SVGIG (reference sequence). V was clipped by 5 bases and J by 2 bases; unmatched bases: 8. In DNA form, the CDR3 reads TGTGCCTGGGGAGAAGCGGGAGTCACCTACGAGCAGTACTTC. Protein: CAWGEAGVTYEQYF.

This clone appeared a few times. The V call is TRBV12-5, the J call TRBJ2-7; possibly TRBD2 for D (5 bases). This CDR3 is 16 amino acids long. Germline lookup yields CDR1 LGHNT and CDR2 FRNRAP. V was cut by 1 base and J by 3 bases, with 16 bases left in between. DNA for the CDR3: TGTGCTAGTGGTTTGGGCCCCCGGAGCGGAGACTACGAGCAGTACTTC. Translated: CASGLGPRSGDYEQYF.

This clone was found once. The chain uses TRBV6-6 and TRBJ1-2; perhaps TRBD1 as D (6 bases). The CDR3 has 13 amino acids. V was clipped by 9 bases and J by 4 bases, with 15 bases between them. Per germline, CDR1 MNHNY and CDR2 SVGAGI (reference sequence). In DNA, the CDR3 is TGTGCCAGAAAACAGGGTTCAGGCTATGGCTACACCTTC. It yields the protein CARKQGSGYGYTF.

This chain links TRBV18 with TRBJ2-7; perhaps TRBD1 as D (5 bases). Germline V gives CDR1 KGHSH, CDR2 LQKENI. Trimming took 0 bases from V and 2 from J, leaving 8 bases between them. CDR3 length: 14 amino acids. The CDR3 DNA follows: TGTGCCAGCTCACCACCAGGGGTTGCCTACGAGCAGTACTTC. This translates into CASSPPGVAYEQYF.

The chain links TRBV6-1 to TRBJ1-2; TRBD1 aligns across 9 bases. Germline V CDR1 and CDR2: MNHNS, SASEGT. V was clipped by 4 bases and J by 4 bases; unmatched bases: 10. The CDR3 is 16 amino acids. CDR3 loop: CASSVSTGGGIYGYTF. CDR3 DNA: TGTGCCAGCAGTGTCTCAACAGGGGGCGGGATCTATGGCTACACCTTC.

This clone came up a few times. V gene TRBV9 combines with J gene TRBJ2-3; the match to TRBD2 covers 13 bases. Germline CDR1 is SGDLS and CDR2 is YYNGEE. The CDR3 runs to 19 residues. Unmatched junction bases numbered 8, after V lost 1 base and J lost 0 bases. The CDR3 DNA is TGTGCCAGCAGCGTAATTCCGGGACTAGCGGGGAGTAGCACAGATACGCAGTATTTT. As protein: CASSVIPGLAGSSTDTQYF.

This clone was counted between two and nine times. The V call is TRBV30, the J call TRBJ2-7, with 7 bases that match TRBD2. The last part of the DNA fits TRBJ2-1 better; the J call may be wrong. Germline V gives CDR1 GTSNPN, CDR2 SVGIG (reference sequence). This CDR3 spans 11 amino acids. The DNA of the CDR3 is TGTGCCTCGAACCGGGAGGATGAGCAGTTCTTC. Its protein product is CASNREDEQFF.